The 28 T cell receptor beta chains reported below all come from one sample, sequenced in a study of tumor-infiltrating lymphocytes in primary liver carcinoma (dated by TCRdb to the late 2010s). Instrument on record: Illumina HiSeq 2500. Using a constant-region primer and ProtoScript II reverse transcriptase, TCRbeta-specific cDNA was reverse-transcribed from 500 ng total RNA. Construction of the TCRbeta libraries relied on three nested rounds of multiplex PCR, following a slightly modified ARM-PCR procedure. Each of the first two PCR rounds ran for 10 cycles and used multiplex TRBV1-TRBV30 forward primers together with a Cbeta reverse primer. TCRdb cleaned the public reads at Q25 with fastp, built clones with MiXCR and kept in-frame beta chains. Each CDR3 protein gets just one entry, which takes the most common genes and DNA from the rows behind it. The sample table shows 95,000 to 150,000 distinct CDR3 sequences, and 64% are seen once. More than 7% of the sample belongs to the ten largest clones.

Total RNA and DNA were co-extracted from about 20-30 mg of bulk tissue with the AllPrep DNA/RNA mini kit, without cell sorting. The specimen was liver tumor tissue from sampling region 3. According to the study, the label for this sample's cell subset or site signals: tumor region T3, left-lateral pole. These receptor sequences come from a woman in her fifties or sixties with primary liver carcinoma and hepatitis B virus infection.

This chain joins TRBV29-1 and TRBJ2-5, with 8 bases fitting TRBD1. Germline values: CDR1 SQVTM, CDR2 ANQGSEA. The CDR3 is 15 amino acids. Here the CDR3 DNA reads TGCATCGCAACCACAGGGGGGACTGCCCAAGAGACCCAGTACTTC. Translating gives CIATTGGTAQETQYF.

Note on this clonotype: A junction end diverges from the germline sequence, so it may reflect a read error. The chain uses TRBV29-1 and TRBJ2-1, with 10 bases fitting TRBD2. This CDR3 is built from 16 residues. Germline V gene sequence: CDR1 SQVTM, CDR2 ANQGSEA. The CDR3 here is CRVGEGSGRAYNEQFF. The DNA for the CDR3 is TGCAGGGTTGGAGAAGGGAGCGGGAGGGCCTACAATGAGCAGTTCTTC.

To note about this clonotype: One end of the junction varies from germline; a read error may be responsible. The chain joins TRBV11-2 to TRBJ1-2; possible D gene TRBD1, 5 bases. Germline values: CDR1 SGHAT, CDR2 FQNNGV. The CDR3 totals 13 residues. The CDR3 loop reads CTSSLGADFGYTF. CDR3 nucleotides: TGTACCAGCAGCTTAGGGGCCGATTTTGGATACACCTTC. The full variable domain, rest sourced from reference TRBV11-2 and TRBJ1-2, is EAGVAQSPRYKIIEKRQSVAFWCNPISGHATLYWYQQILGQGPKLLIQFQNNGVVDDSQLPKDRFSAERLKGVDSTLKIQPAKLEDSAVYLCTSSLGADFGYTFGSGTRLTVV.

This clonotype was recorded many times. The V and J genes are TRBV6-1 and TRBJ2-3; D is possibly TRBD2 (5 bases). This CDR3 has 15 residues. Trimming stripped 3 bases from V and 8 bases from J, with 18 bases between. CDR1 is MNHNS and CDR2 is SASEGT in the germline V gene. The CDR3, as DNA: TGTGCCAGCAGTGAGTTAAGCGGTTCGGGTGGTACGCAGTATTTT. Its translation: CASSELSGSGGTQYF.

J is TRBJ1-4 and V is TRBV11-3; D is perhaps TRBD1 (6 bases). This CDR3 region has 14 residues. Germline V CDR1 and CDR2: SGHNT, YENEEA. Trimming removed 4 bases at V and 6 bases at J, with 12 bases between. For the CDR3, the DNA is TGTGCCAGCAGCTCATCGGACAGTGATGAAAAACTGTTTTTT. Protein: CASSSSDSDEKLFF.

This rearrangement joins TRBV6-6 to TRBJ2-3; weak D call: TRBD1 (6 bases). The closer fit of TRBJ1-5 to the DNA end suggests the J call may be wrong. The CDR3 runs 16 residues. The germline V gene encodes CDR1 MNHNY and CDR2 SVGAGI (reference sequence). The CDR3 region is CASSRAGTTITDMQHF. DNA of the CDR3: TGTGCCAGCAGTCGTGCCGGGACAACTATCACAGATATGCAGCATTTT.

Comments on this clonotype: A much larger clone lies a single base off, so this may be a read error. V and J are TRBV6-2 or TRBV6-3 and TRBJ2-1; the D is unclear. The V gene's germline CDR1 is MNHEY and CDR2 SVGEGT. The V end lost 5 bases, the J end lost 2 bases, and 16 bases lay between the germline ends. The CDR3 spans 16 residues. CDR3 protein: CASSDVLSLPYNEQFF. The CDR3, as DNA: TGTGCCAGCAGTGACGTCTTGAGTCTCCCCTACAATGAGCAGTTCTTC.

Details on this clonotype: A much bigger clone sits one base away, suggesting this may be a read error. The rearrangement joins TRBV5-5 to TRBJ2-7, with 10 positions matching TRBD1. The junction had 12 bases not matched to a gene; V was cut back by 7 bases and J by 2 bases. Germline CDR1 is SGHKS and CDR2 is YYEKEE (reference sequence). The CDR3 spans 16 residues. The CDR3 here is CASGSLGTGVAYEQYF. CDR3 DNA: TGTGCCAGCGGCTCCCTTGGGACAGGGGTTGCCTACGAGCAGTACTTC.

To note about this clonotype: A junction end diverges from the germline sequence, so it may reflect a read error. V and J are TRBV11-2 and TRBJ2-1; possible D gene TRBD2, 6 bases. Germline V gene data show CDR1 as SGHAT and CDR2 as FQNNGV. The CDR3 loop spans 16 amino acids. The CDR3 DNA sequence: TGTGCCAGCTGCTTGAGGCTAGCGAGAGGGTGGGATGAGCTGTTCTTC. The encoded protein is CASCLRLARGWDELFF.

The rearrangement links TRBV6-1 to TRBJ2-2, with TRBD2 identical over 15 bases. CDR1 MNHNS and CDR2 SASEGT come from the germline V gene. The length of the CDR3 is 17 residues. The ends lost 7 bases at V and 5 bases at J; junction bases unmatched: 8. The CDR3, as DNA: TGTGCCAGCACCGTGGGACTAGCGGGAGGTAGAACCGGGGAGCTGTTTTTT. It is translated as CASTVGLAGGRTGELFF.

Note on this clonotype: The conserved closing phenylalanine or tryptophan is absent in this CDR3, likely reflecting a read error. The genes are TRBV6-5 and TRBJ1-4, with D maybe TRBD1 (5 bases). V gave up 5 bases and J gave up 6 bases, with 19 bases separating them. Germline CDR1 and CDR2: MNHEY and SVGAGI. The CDR3 sequence is 16 residues long. Here the CDR3 reads CASSATGTVGDEKLFI. DNA of the CDR3: TGTGCCAGCAGTGCCACCGGGACGGTGGGGGATGAAAAACTGTTTATT.

This clonotype was seen more than once but under ten times. A read error may account for a junction end that differs from germline. The rearrangement uses TRBV7-3 and TRBJ1-1, with 7 bases lining up with TRBD1. Germline-derived CDR1 and CDR2 are SGHTA and FQGTGA. The CDR3 runs 15 residues. As DNA, the CDR3 is TGTGTCAGCAGCCGCTTAGGGGGCGTGGGGACTGAAGCTTTCTTT. Its protein product is CVSSRLGGVGTEAFF.

The table lists this clonotype with a few counts. The V call is TRBV28, the J call TRBJ2-7; TRBD2 matches at 7 bases. This CDR3 has 14 residues. Germline CDR1 MDHEN, CDR2 SYDVKM. With V trimmed by 5 bases and J by 0 bases, 4 bases remained unmatched. CDR3 coding DNA: TGTGCCAGCAGTCCGTGGACTAGCTCCTACGAGCAGTACTTC. This codes for CASSPWTSSYEQYF.

Note on this clonotype: Possible read error: a much larger clone is one base away. CDR3 in amino acids: CSGRAEPYEQYF. CDR3 coding DNA: TGCAGCGGACGGGCAGAACCCTACGAGCAGTACTTC. The rearrangement uses TRBV29-1 and TRBJ2-7; unclear D gene. V was pared by 7 bases and J by 2 bases, with 12 bases between. The CDR3 runs to 12 residues. Germline V gene lookup returns CDR1 SQVTM and CDR2 ANQGSEA.

To note about this clonotype: One junction end does not reproduce the germline sequence, and a read error may be involved. The V gene is TRBV11-3, the J gene TRBJ1-1; D perhaps matches TRBD1 (5 bases). Germline-derived CDR1 and CDR2 are SGHNT and YENEEA. The CDR3 runs to 13 residues. This chain's CDR3 is CASSLGAVTRAFF. CDR3 sequence (DNA): TGTGCCAGTAGCTTAGGGGCGGTTACACGGGCTTTCTTT.

About this clonotype itself: Here the CDR3 omits its conserved ending phenylalanine or tryptophan, so a read error is the likely source. The limits of the CDR3 on the DNA are not certain, so only TCRdb's listed CDR3 is given. CDR3 region: CASSSRAGGPGETQYL. The chain uses TRBV11-2 and TRBJ2-5; the D call of TRBD2 is as the table states it, not checked on the DNA. Looked up from germline, CDR1 is SGHAT and CDR2 is FQNNGV. From its first to its last residue, the CDR3 has 16 amino acids.

This clonotype was detected many times. This chain connects TRBV30 to TRBJ1-1, with no clear D. Looked up from germline, CDR1 is GTSNPN and CDR2 is SVGIG (reference sequence). The CDR3 has 13 residues. V lost 2 bases, J lost 8 bases, and 15 bases lay in between. In nucleotides, the CDR3 is TGTGCCTGGAGTCGATTGGACCGCGGCGAAGCTTTCTTT. Residues: CAWSRLDRGEAFF.

As regards this clonotype: Its ends do not fully match the called genes, so a read error is possible. The chain is built from TRBV11-2 and TRBJ2-7, with D perhaps assigned TRBD1 or TRBD2 (5 bases each). Germline values: CDR1 SGHAT, CDR2 FQNNGV. CDR3 length: 15 amino acids. CDR3 coding DNA: TGTGCCAGCAGCTTAGCGGGACGGTCCTCCTACGAACAGTACTTC. Its protein is CASSLAGRSSYEQYF.

Comment on this clonotype: The junction and the germline gene differ at one end; a read error may be behind it. The J gene is TRBJ2-7, the V gene TRBV11-2; tentatively, D is TRBD1 or TRBD2 (5 bases each). CDR3 size: 15 residues. Germline V CDR1 and CDR2: SGHAT, FQNNGV. The CDR3 DNA reads TGTGCCAGCAGCTGGGGAGCGGACATTTACCACGAGCAGTGCTTC. Translation gives CASSWGADIYHEQCF. The complete variable domain, with remaining parts taken from reference TRBV11-2 and TRBJ2-7, reads EAGVAQSPRYKIIEKRQSVAFWCNPISGHATLYWYQQILGQGPKLLIQFQNNGVVDDSQLPKDRFSAERLKGVDSTLKIQPAKLEDSAVYLCASSWGADIYHEQCFGPGTRLTVT.

This clonotype showed up just a few times. The CDR3 DNA reads TGTGCCAGCAGCCAAAACACAGATACGCAGTATTTT. Residues: CASSQNTDTQYF. The chain has TRBV7-9 and TRBJ2-3, with unresolved D. Germline CDR1 SEHNR, CDR2 FQNEAQ (reference sequence). The V gene lost 5 bases and the J gene lost 2 bases, with 5 bases spanning the gap. The CDR3 contains 12 residues. The entire variable domain, with the rest obtained from reference TRBV7-9 and TRBJ2-3, is as follows: DTGVSQNPRHKITKRGQNVTFRCDPISEHNRLYWYRQTLGQGPEFLTYFQNEAQLEKSRLLSDRFSAERPKGSFSTLEIQRTEQGDSAMYLCASSQNTDTQYFGPGTRLTVL.

This chain uses TRBV30 with TRBJ2-3; 8 nucleotides agree with TRBD1. The CDR3 consists of 13 residues. CDR1 is GTSNPN and CDR2 is SVGIG in the germline V gene (reference sequence). The trim removed 1 base at V and 14 bases at J, leaving 11 bases unmatched. CDR3 amino acids: CAWSARGPDTRYF. The CDR3 nucleotides are TGTGCCTGGAGTGCCAGGGGGCCAGATACTCGGTATTTT.

This clonotype was seen a single time. One end of the junction varies from germline; a read error may be responsible. V is TRBV7-8 and J is TRBJ2-1, with 7 bases matching TRBD2. The CDR3 is 17 amino acids. CDR1 is SGHVS and CDR2 is FQNEAQ in the germline V gene. CDR3 residues: CASSLSPNGRIRNEQFF. In DNA form, the CDR3 reads TGTGCCAGCAGCTTGTCCCCTAACGGGAGGATTAGGAATGAGCAATTCTTC.

As regards this clonotype: This may be a read error, as it is one base from a much larger clone. Likely a read error: the CDR3 ends without its conserved phenylalanine or tryptophan. This chain joins TRBV5-6 and TRBJ2-1, with 11 bases identical to TRBD2. There are 18 residues in the CDR3. The germline gives CDR1 SGHDT, CDR2 YYEEEE. V lost 4 bases, J lost 1 base, and 10 bases stayed unmatched. This chain's CDR3 is CASSGSGRAASSYNEQFL. The CDR3 DNA follows: TGTGCCAGCAGCGGTAGCGGGAGGGCCGCCAGTTCCTACAATGAGCAGTTCCTC.

Points on this clonotype: Mismatch with germline at one junction end may stem from a read error. The rearrangement links TRBV11-2 to TRBJ2-5; D gene ambiguous. Germline lookup yields CDR1 SGHAT and CDR2 FQNNGV. The CDR3 extends over 13 amino acids. This CDR3 reads CASSFGPHETQHF. The CDR3 DNA reads TGTGCCAGCAGCTTCGGACCGCATGAGACCCAGCACTTC.

A word on this clonotype: This may stem from a read error, because a much larger clone lies one nucleotide away. The rearrangement uses TRBV6-5 and TRBJ2-1; 7 positions agree with TRBD2. CDR3 length equals 16 residues. CDR1 and CDR2 from the germline V gene are MNHEY and SVGAGI. J was trimmed by 9 bases and V by 5 bases; bases with no gene match: 16. The CDR3 DNA reads as TGTGCCAGCAGTAAGAGGACCGTGAGCGGGATGGGTGAGCAGTTCTTC. Its translation: CASSKRTVSGMGEQFF.

This clonotype was observed at least ten times. The chain is built from TRBV4-2 and TRBJ1-2, with D tentatively TRBD1 (5 bases). The V gene's germline CDR1 is LGHNA and CDR2 YNFKEQ. The CDR3 extends over 16 amino acids. V lost 1 base and J 2 bases, leaving 14 bases between the germline ends. This CDR3 reads CASSQGQGPNNYGYTF. Written as DNA, the CDR3 is TGTGCCAGCAGCCAAGGGCAGGGACCGAACAACTATGGCTACACCTTC.

This clonotype was observed once. The V call is TRBV11-2, the J call TRBJ1-2, with TRBD1 as a possible D gene (5 bases). From germline, CDR1 is SGHAT and CDR2 FQNNGV. The CDR3 extends over 13 amino acids. In DNA, the CDR3 is TGTGCTAACAGCTTAGACAGCAACTATGGCTACACCTTC. Translated: CANSLDSNYGYTF.

The J gene is TRBJ2-5, the V gene TRBV13, with 7 bases fitting TRBD1. Germline CDR1 reads PRHDT; CDR2 reads FYEKMQ (reference sequence). The junction had 20 bases not matched to a gene; V was cut back by 9 bases and J by 7 bases. The CDR3 has 16 amino acids. CDR3 in DNA: TGTGCCAGTAGCGTAGCACCTACAGGGGCTTGGGGGACCCAGTACTTC. This translates into CASSVAPTGAWGTQYF. The variable domain in full, completed from reference TRBV13 and TRBJ2-5, reads AAGVIQSPRHLIKEKRETATLKCYPIPRHDTVYWYQQGPGQDPQFLISFYEKMQSDKGSIPDRFSAQQFSDYHSELNMSSLELGDSALYFCASSVAPTGAWGTQYFGPGTRLLVL.